One sample yielded the 5 T cell receptor beta chains listed below, sequenced in a study of shared clonotypes between healthy human individuals. Libraries were prepared by immunoSEQ multiplex PCR; TCRdb keeps only in-frame clonotypes and omits some of them. The table lists about 2.3 million clones, over 85% of them singletons. Sequencing was performed on naive CD4+ T cells from PBMCs. Subset in this sample: CD45RA+ positively selected. Source of these receptors: a man between 18 and 35 years old in good health. Some clones in this sample may be carry-over from other donors' samples.

This clone was picked up one time. Other nucleotide sequences in the sample specify the same CDR3. The chain is built from TRBV18 and TRBJ2-1; the D is unclear. The CDR3 sequence is 13 residues long. The germline gives CDR1 KGHSH, CDR2 LQKENI. V was shortened by 2 bases and J by 3 bases, with 5 bases between the two germline ends. CDR3 DNA: TGTGCCAGCTCACCAGCCCTCTACAATGAGCAGTTCTTC. This sequence encodes CASSPALYNEQFF.

V gene TRBV29-1 combines with J gene TRBJ1-1; 9 bases align to TRBD1. The CDR3 sequence is 12 residues long. Losses at the gene ends were 7 bases for V and 10 bases for J; bases not matched to a gene: 10. Germline V gene data show CDR1 as SQVTM and CDR2 as ANQGSEA. DNA for the CDR3: TGCAGCGCCAAGGACAGGGGAAGAGTAGCTTTCTTT. It codes for CSAKDRGRVAFF. Together with reference TRBV29-1 and TRBJ1-1, the CDR3 gives the full variable domain: SAVISQKPSRDICQRGTSLTIQCQVDSQVTMMFWYRQQPGQSLTLIATANQGSEATYESGFVIDKFPISRPNLTFSTLTVSNMSPEDSSIYLCSAKDRGRVAFFGQGTRLTVV.

The V call is TRBV28, the J call TRBJ1-5; D not certain. There are 16 residues in the CDR3. V shed 5 bases and J shed 0 bases, with 14 bases lying between them. From germline, CDR1 is MDHEN and CDR2 SYDVKM. The CDR3 sequence: CASSEIDFYSNQPQHF. CDR3 coding DNA: TGTGCCAGCAGTGAAATTGATTTTTATAGCAATCAGCCCCAGCATTTT.

The CDR3 region is CASSSGPGQPQETQYF. The CDR3 DNA is TGCGCCAGCAGCTCGGGCCCGGGACAGCCACAAGAGACCCAGTACTTC. V gene TRBV5-1 combines with J gene TRBJ2-5; 7 bases agree with TRBD1. CDR3 length: 16 residues. CDR1 and CDR2 from the germline V gene are SGHRS and YFSETQ. Germline trimming cut 3 bases from V and 2 bases from J; bases unmatched to any gene: 10.

A word on this clone: The same CDR3 can be traced to other DNA sequences in this sample. This CDR3 is CASSLEVYGYTF. The CDR3 nucleotides read TGTGCCAGCAGTTTAGAGGTCTATGGCTACACCTTC. The J gene is TRBJ1-2, the V gene TRBV28; D is ambiguous. Looked up from germline, CDR1 is MDHEN and CDR2 is SYDVKM. The CDR3 covers 12 residues. V gave up 2 bases and J gave up 4 bases, with 5 bases separating them.